Listed here are 28 T cell receptor beta chains from one sample, sequenced in a study of T cell repertoires in cytomegalovirus infection. TCRdb reanalysed the reads using MiXCR and keeps one entry per CDR3 protein. The repertoire holds hundreds of thousands of distinct CDR3 sequences, around a third seen once, with 15% to 20% in the top ten. The antigens for these receptors are not known. Sequences were derived from cultured PBMCs, sampled from culture after CMV antigen stimulation. Source of these receptors: a human donor in good health (CMV status not recorded). Some clones in this sample may be carry-over from other donors' samples.

This clonotype was counted a few times. The chain couples TRBV7-2 to TRBJ2-3, with 7 bases aligning to TRBD2. Looked up from germline, CDR1 is SGHTA and CDR2 is FQGNSA. CDR3 length equals 15 residues. V dropped 1 base and J dropped 4; count of bases not matched to a gene: 5. CDR3 protein: CASSLVWGGSDTQYF. The CDR3 DNA is TGTGCCAGCAGCTTAGTCTGGGGGGGGTCAGATACGCAGTATTTT.

The CDR3 loop reads CSAQPLGLATDTQYF. CDR3 bases: TGCAGTGCTCAACCTTTGGGACTAGCGACGGATACGCAGTATTTT. The chain uses TRBV20-1 and TRBJ2-3; 10 nucleotides line up with TRBD2. This CDR3 comprises 15 residues. Germline CDR1 and CDR2: DFQATT and SNEGSKA (reference sequence). Trimming removed 5 bases from V and 6 bases from J; junction bases left unmatched: 11.

Many counts were recorded for this clonotype. The V gene is TRBV7-2, the J gene TRBJ2-1; 7 bases align to TRBD1. Germline-derived CDR1 and CDR2 are SGHTA and FQGNSA. The CDR3 runs 13 residues. Unmatched junction bases numbered 4, after V lost 3 bases and J lost 8 bases. The CDR3 spells CASSLATGYEQFF. CDR3 in DNA: TGTGCCAGCAGCTTGGCGACAGGGTATGAGCAGTTCTTC.

The sample holds one count of this clonotype. The chain couples TRBV2 to TRBJ2-7; possibly TRBD2 for D (6 bases). The germline V gene encodes CDR1 SNHLY and CDR2 FYNNEI. V was pared by 5 bases and J by 3 bases, with 14 bases between. The CDR3 runs 14 residues. CDR3 sequence reads: CASSKFGSRYEQYF. The CDR3 bases are TGTGCCAGCAGTAAATTCGGGAGTCGCTACGAGCAGTACTTC.

The rearrangement joins TRBV6-8 to TRBJ1-2, with unresolved D. From germline, CDR1 is MNHGY and CDR2 SAAAGT. The CDR3 covers 11 residues. Trimming took off 2 bases at V and 8 bases at J, with 6 bases between the two ends. The CDR3 loop is CASSYGEGYTF. CDR3 in DNA: TGTGCCAGCAGTTACGGTGAAGGCTACACCTTC.

This clonotype was seen only a few times. The J gene is TRBJ2-1, the V gene TRBV27; the D gene is possibly TRBD1 (5 bases). Germline V gene lookup returns CDR1 MNHEY and CDR2 SMNVEV (reference sequence). V was clipped by 1 base and J by 5 bases, with 6 bases between them. The CDR3 is 13 residues long. The CDR3 region is CASSLLGDNEQFF. CDR3 sequence (DNA): TGTGCCAGCAGTTTATTAGGGGACAATGAGCAGTTCTTC.

The rearrangement links TRBV6-2 or TRBV6-3 to TRBJ1-2; TRBD1 might be the D (5 bases). Germline V CDR1 and CDR2: MNHEY, SVGEGT. Trimming took 4 bases from V and 6 from J, leaving 15 bases between them. The CDR3 is 14 residues long. This chain's CDR3 is CASSWWSPGNGYTF. The CDR3 region has the DNA TGTGCCAGCAGTTGGTGGTCTCCAGGGAATGGCTACACCTTC.

In its sample, this clonotype was seen a few times. This rearrangement joins TRBV27 to TRBJ2-6, with 7 bases fitting TRBD2. Germline assignment: CDR1 MNHEY and CDR2 SMNVEV (reference sequence). CDR3 length: 16 amino acids. Trimming at V came to 5 bases and at J to 4 bases, leaving 8 bases not matched to a gene. The CDR3 nucleotides are TGTGCCAGCAGTCCCCCCCGGGGGGAAGGGGCCAACGTCCTGACTTTC. As protein: CASSPPRGEGANVLTF.

This clonotype was counted at least ten times. This sequence joins TRBV4-3 and TRBJ2-7; 9 nucleotides agree with TRBD2. The CDR3 extends over 14 amino acids. Germline CDR1 is LGHNA and CDR2 is YSLEER. V lost 1 base and J lost 4; bases outside the gene matches: 2. The CDR3 DNA sequence: TGCGCCAGCAGCCAAGGACTAGCGGAGTACGAGCAGTACTTC. Protein product: CASSQGLAEYEQYF.

This clonotype has only one observation. This sequence joins TRBV4-1 and TRBJ1-3; no firm D call. CDR1 and CDR2 from the germline V gene are MGHRA and YSYEKL. The CDR3 spans 16 residues. V shed 4 bases and J shed 4 bases, with 17 bases lying between them. CDR3 region: CASSPMRPVRGNTIYF. For the CDR3, the DNA is TGCGCCAGCAGCCCCATGAGGCCAGTTCGGGGAAACACCATATATTTT.

The genes are TRBV6-1 and TRBJ1-6; 8 nucleotides align to TRBD1. The V gene's germline CDR1 is MNHNS and CDR2 SASEGT. Trimming removed 0 bases from V and 4 bases from J; junction bases left unmatched: 2. The CDR3 extends over 16 amino acids. Here the CDR3 reads CASSEATGVYNSPLHF. The CDR3 nucleotides are TGTGCCAGCAGTGAAGCGACAGGGGTTTATAATTCACCCCTCCACTTT.

The rearrangement joins TRBV19 to TRBJ2-1; D call uncertain. The CDR3 spans 11 residues. Trimming shortened V by 2 bases and J by 7 bases, and 3 bases separated the two germline ends. The germline V gene has CDR1 LNHDA and CDR2 SQIVND (reference sequence). The CDR3 DNA sequence: TGTGCCAGTAGTATAATAAATGAGCAGTTCTTC. This codes for CASSIINEQFF.

The table lists this clonotype with a count of one. This chain links TRBV4-1 with TRBJ1-1; TRBD1 might be the D (5 bases). In germline, CDR1 is MGHRA, CDR2 YSYEKL. V shed 5 bases and J shed 4 bases, with 23 bases lying between them. The CDR3 loop spans 17 amino acids. CDR3 protein: CASSGLGHGARGTEAFF. CDR3 nucleotide sequence: TGCGCCAGCAGCGGACTAGGCCACGGGGCGAGAGGCACTGAAGCTTTCTTT.

The CDR3 DNA reads as TGTGCCAGCTCACCGAGGACAGGGGCGGACGAGCAGTACTTC. Protein product: CASSPRTGADEQYF. This chain links TRBV18 with TRBJ2-7; 9 bases align to TRBD1. Germline V CDR1 and CDR2: KGHSH, LQKENI. V dropped 3 bases and J dropped 5; count of bases not matched to a gene: 5. The CDR3 covers 14 residues.

The table lists this clonotype with many counts. The chain uses TRBV7-2 and TRBJ1-2; D gene uncertain. The CDR3 has 14 residues. Trimming removed 4 bases from V and 3 bases from J, with 12 bases in between. Germline values: CDR1 SGHTA, CDR2 FQGNSA. For the CDR3, the DNA is TGTGCCAGCAGCTCGAGGTGGGGTGACTATGGCTACACCTTC. Protein product: CASSSRWGDYGYTF.

The table lists this clonotype with a few counts. The chain uses TRBV7-2 and TRBJ2-7; 12 bases match TRBD2. V was clipped by 2 bases and J by 0 bases; unmatched bases: 8. This CDR3 region has 18 residues. Germline V gene data show CDR1 as SGHTA and CDR2 as FQGNSA. This chain's CDR3 is CASSLMATSGGSSYEQYF. The CDR3 DNA reads TGTGCCAGCAGCTTAATGGCCACTAGCGGGGGGAGCTCCTACGAGCAGTACTTC.

The chain joins TRBV2 to TRBJ2-3, with 9 bases lining up with TRBD2. V lost 3 bases, J lost 4 bases, and 8 bases stayed unmatched. Germline assignment: CDR1 SNHLY and CDR2 FYNNEI. The CDR3 has 16 amino acids. The CDR3 loop reads CASSESGRQKADTQYF. The DNA for the CDR3 is TGTGCCAGCAGTGAGAGCGGGAGGCAAAAGGCAGATACGCAGTATTTT.

At least ten counts were recorded for this clonotype. The chain has TRBV7-6 and TRBJ2-1, with D unclear. V was pared by 3 bases and J by 4 bases, with 13 bases between. CDR3 length equals 15 residues. Germline-derived CDR1 and CDR2 are SGHVS and FNYEAQ. CDR3 in amino acids: CASSFGAVEYNEQFF. For the CDR3, the DNA is TGTGCCAGCAGCTTCGGCGCGGTGGAGTACAATGAGCAGTTCTTC. The full variable domain, in which reference TRBV7-6 and TRBJ2-1 provide the parts outside the CDR3, is GAGVSQSPRYKVTKRGQDVALRCDPISGHVSLYWYRQALGQGPEFLTYFNYEAQQDKSGLPNDRFSAERPEGSISTLTIQRTEQRDSAMYRCASSFGAVEYNEQFFGPGTRLTVL.

This clonotype was observed a few times. The V call is TRBV12-3 or TRBV12-4, the J call TRBJ2-7; the D call may be TRBD1 or TRBD2 (5 bases each). CDR3 size: 15 residues. With 6 bases removed from V and 3 bases from J, the gap between germline ends came to 18 bases. The CDR3, as DNA: TGTGCCAGCAGAGTTTATGGGGGATCTTACTACGAGCAGTACTTC. Amino acids: CASRVYGGSYYEQYF.

This clonotype was counted between two and nine times. The chain employs TRBV6-1 and TRBJ1-5; D unclear. This CDR3 spans 16 amino acids. Per germline, CDR1 MNHNS and CDR2 SASEGT. V was pared by 0 bases and J by 6 bases, with 15 bases between. The DNA of the CDR3 is TGTGCCAGCAGTGAAGCGCTTCTTCTAAGGGTTCAGCCCCAGCATTTT. Translating gives CASSEALLLRVQPQHF.

The CDR3 nucleotides read TGCAGTGCTGGCCGGGGAAGCTCCTACGAGCAGTACTTC. It translates to CSAGRGSSYEQYF. The chain joins TRBV20-1 to TRBJ2-7; perhaps TRBD2 as D (5 bases). The CDR3 has 13 amino acids. The V end lost 5 bases, the J end lost 0 bases, and 11 bases lay between the germline ends. The germline V gene encodes CDR1 DFQATT and CDR2 SNEGSKA (reference sequence).

This chain connects TRBV20-1 to TRBJ2-3, with D possibly matching TRBD1 (6 bases). The V and J ends lost 1 base and 1 base respectively, with 9 bases between them. The length of the CDR3 is 14 residues. Germline-derived CDR1 and CDR2 are DFQATT and SNEGSKA (reference sequence). The CDR3: CSARGRQGTDTQYF. CDR3 DNA sequence: TGCAGTGCTAGAGGGAGACAGGGCACAGATACGCAGTATTTT.

This clonotype has ten or more counts. The chain combines TRBV7-2 with TRBJ1-6; the D gene is possibly TRBD1 (6 bases). This CDR3 is 15 amino acids long. Per the germline V gene, CDR1 is SGHTA and CDR2 is FQGNSA. The V and J ends lost 5 bases and 4 bases respectively, with 12 bases between them. As DNA, the CDR3 is TGTGCCAGCAGCCAGCAGGGACAATATAATTCACCCCTCCACTTT. Its protein is CASSQQGQYNSPLHF.

The chain is built from TRBV7-9 and TRBJ2-5; D perhaps matches TRBD1 (5 bases). This CDR3 has 14 amino acids. The V end was cut by 5 bases, the J end by 5 bases, with 15 bases between. Germline-derived CDR1 and CDR2 are SEHNR and FQNEAQ (reference sequence). CDR3 sequence: CASSPSTVIETQYF. CDR3 bases: TGTGCCAGCAGCCCGTCGACAGTTATTGAGACCCAGTACTTC.

This rearrangement joins TRBV18 to TRBJ2-5, with D perhaps matching TRBD2 (6 bases). The CDR3 is 16 residues long. CDR1 and CDR2 (germline): KGHSH, LQKENI. Between the trimmed V and J ends, which lost 3 bases and 3 bases, there was a span of 17 bases. The CDR3 nucleotides are TGTGCCAGCTCACCCCCGCTCGGAGGAGGGGAAGAGACCCAGTACTTC. This encodes CASSPPLGGGEETQYF.

The rearrangement links TRBV28 to TRBJ2-1, with 7 bases aligning to TRBD2. This CDR3 region has 18 residues. The J segment lost 2 bases and the V segment lost 4 bases, leaving 14 bases of the junction unmatched. From germline, CDR1 is MDHEN and CDR2 SYDVKM. CDR3 amino acids: CASSWKLGKLATYNEQFF. The CDR3 coding sequence is TGTGCCAGCAGTTGGAAACTCGGGAAACTAGCGACCTACAATGAGCAGTTCTTC.

The V and J genes are TRBV12-3 or TRBV12-4 and TRBJ2-3; D might be TRBD1 (6 bases). V shed 4 bases and J shed 6 bases, with 14 bases lying between them. The CDR3 spans 14 residues. In DNA, the CDR3 is TGTGCCAGCAGTTCCGGGACATATAGTGATACGCAGTATTTT. It is translated as CASSSGTYSDTQYF.

The chain carries TRBV6-2 or TRBV6-3 and TRBJ2-1; D might be TRBD2 (6 bases). Germline V gene data show CDR1 as MNHEY and CDR2 as SVGEGT. Trimming took 6 bases from V and 6 from J, leaving 18 bases between them. This CDR3 has 15 amino acids. CDR3 nucleotides: TGTGCCAGCAGAAAACCGGGACTGTATAGCAATGAGCAGTTCTTC. It encodes CASRKPGLYSNEQFF.